This is a list of T cell receptor beta chains from one sample in a study of cytomegalovirus exposure and HLA in healthy donors. Libraries were prepared by immunoSEQ multiplex PCR; TCRdb keeps only in-frame clonotypes and omits some of them. The sample contains 90,000 to 150,000 clones, about 8% of which appear only once. Sequenced input: PBMCs. These receptors all come from a woman aged 40 to 50 in good health and CMV-seropositive. Each CDR3 is given with its conserved first and last residue. A D gene is named only where the DNA matches it firmly. Only some rows state a clone size, as once, few, many or a class for expanded clones.

clone size	D gene	V gene	J gene	CDR3 DNA	CDR3 protein
NA	NA	TRBV5-1	TRBJ2-4	TGCGCCAGCAGCTTAGGGGGGGGCTTAGTCAAAAACATTCAGTACTTC	CASSLGGGLVKNIQYF
NA	NA	TRBV18	TRBJ2-7	TGTGCCAGCTCACCACCGGGGGCTCCTGTGTACGAGCAGTACTTC	CASSPPGAPVYEQYF
few	NA	TRBV7-9	TRBJ2-3	TGTGCCAGCAGCTCGGGATTTTTCCGCACTCATAGTAGCACAGATACGCAGTATTTT	CASSSGFFRTHSSTDTQYF
few	NA	TRBV7-6	TRBJ2-7	TGTGCCAGCAGCTTAGAGGCCCCAGGGCCTCAAAGAATCCTCTACGAGCAGTACTTC	CASSLEAPGPQRILYEQYF
few	TRBD1	TRBV14	TRBJ1-1	TGTGCCAGCAGCCAATACAGGGGGCTGGGGAACACTGAAGCTTTCTTT	CASSQYRGLGNTEAFF
NA	NA	TRBV13	TRBJ2-5	TGTGCCAGCAGCTTAGGAGTCAGCCAAGAGACCCAGTACTTC	CASSLGVSQETQYF
NA	TRBD1	TRBV14	TRBJ2-7	TGTGCCAGCAGCCAAGATTGGGGGACAGTTGGTCTATGGAACCGCGACGAGCAGTACTTC	CASSQDWGTVGLWNRDEQYF
few	NA	TRBV12-5	TRBJ1-1	TGTGCTAGTGGTCCTCAGGGATATGACACTGAAGCTTTCTTT	CASGPQGYDTEAFF
few	TRBD1	TRBV15	TRBJ1-6	TGTGCCACCAGCAGAGCGGTTCGGACAGGGGATTCGACCCTCCACTTT	CATSRAVRTGDSTLHF
few	NA	TRBV19	TRBJ1-1	TGTGCCAGTAGAGTATTAGGGGGAACTGAAGCTTTCTTT	CASRVLGGTEAFF
few	TRBD1	TRBV7-3	TRBJ1-1	TGTGCCAGCAGCTTAGACAGGGTTAACACTGAAGCTTTCTTT	CASSLDRVNTEAFF
NA	NA	TRBV5-1	TRBJ2-7	TGCGCCAGCAGCCCCGGGCAGGGAGGCGAGCAGTACTTC	CASSPGQGGEQYF
NA	NA	TRBV28	TRBJ1-1	TGTGCCAGCTCCCGATGGCAGAACACTGAAGCTTTCTTT	CASSRWQNTEAFF
few	NA	TRBV5-4	TRBJ1-2	TGTGCCAGCAGCTTGGAAGGGACAACTAACTATGGCTACACCTTC	CASSLEGTTNYGYTF
few	NA	TRBV5-1	TRBJ2-7	TGCGCCAGCAGCTTGGATTTCAGGGTGAACGAGCAGTACTTC	CASSLDFRVNEQYF
NA	TRBD2	TRBV5-1	TRBJ2-1	TGCGCCAGCAGCGGCGGACTAGCGGGGAGGGGGCACAATGAGCAGTTCTTC	CASSGGLAGRGHNEQFF
NA	TRBD2	TRBV29-1	TRBJ2-3	TGCAGCGTTGACAGAAGCGGGGGGGGCACAGATACGCAGTATTTT	CSVDRSGGGTDTQYF
few	NA	TRBV30	TRBJ1-1	TGTGCCTGGAGTGTACTCGGGAAGGGAGCTTTCTTT	CAWSVLGKGAFF
few	NA	TRBV7-3	TRBJ2-2	TGTGACAGAAGCACTCACCCGACCGGGGAGCTGTTTTTT	CDRSTHPTGELFF
NA	NA	TRBV10-1	TRBJ2-3	TGCGCCAGCACCAAAGGAGATCCCAAGGATACGCAGTATTTT	CASTKGDPKDTQYF
NA	NA	TRBV28	TRBJ2-7	TGTGCCAGCATTCATCAGGGGGGCGAGCAGTACTTC	CASIHQGGEQYF
NA	TRBD2	TRBV7-6	TRBJ2-7	TGTGCCAGCAGCTTAGGTAGCGGGGGGGCCTACGAGCAGTACTTC	CASSLGSGGAYEQYF
few	TRBD1	TRBV7-3	TRBJ2-1	TGTGCCAGCAGCCAACAAGGGGGCCTATTGAATGAGCAGTTCTTC	CASSQQGGLLNEQFF
NA	TRBD1	TRBV5-3	TRBJ1-1	TGTGCCAGAAGCCCAAAGGGGGCCGTATTCACTGAAGCTTTCTTT	CARSPKGAVFTEAFF
NA	NA	TRBV29-1	TRBJ2-1	TGCAGCATAGAACGGGGTAATGAGCAGTTCTTC	CSIERGNEQFF
few	TRBD1	TRBV18	TRBJ2-1	TGTGCCAGCTCACCCAGACAGGGCAATGAGCAGTTCTTC	CASSPRQGNEQFF
few	NA	TRBV19	TRBJ1-1	TGTGCCAGTAGTATCGGACAGAACACTGAAGCTTTCTTT	CASSIGQNTEAFF
NA	NA	TRBV28	TRBJ1-4	TGTGCCAGCAGCCCCCCCTCGGGGAGTGAAAAACTGTTTTTT	CASSPPSGSEKLFF
few	NA	TRBV19	TRBJ1-1	TGTGCCAGTAGGCTGACAGAGAACACTGAAGCTTTCTTT	CASRLTENTEAFF
NA	NA	TRBV21-1	TRBJ2-3	TGTGCCAGCAGCAAAGCAAACCGGGACAGAATAAGCTCAGATACGCAGTATTTT	CASSKANRDRISSDTQYF
few	TRBD1	TRBV2	TRBJ2-1	TGTGCCAGCAGCCTGGACAGGGGAGGGCATGAGCAGTTCTTC	CASSLDRGGHEQFF
NA	TRBD1	TRBV15	TRBJ2-1	TGTGCCACCAGCAGGGACAGGGGGAATGAGCAGTTCTTC	CATSRDRGNEQFF
NA	NA	TRBV4-1	TRBJ1-2	TGCGCCAGCAGCCCCCAAAGGGGAGGCTATGGCTACACCTTC	CASSPQRGGYGYTF
NA	TRBD2	TRBV19	TRBJ2-3	TGTGCCAGTAGGGGGCTAGCGGGGGCCTACACAGATACGCAGTATTTT	CASRGLAGAYTDTQYF
NA	TRBD1	TRBV28	TRBJ1-6	TGTGCCAGCAGTTTATTGGGACAGGGGGCTGGAGATTCACCCCTCCACTTT	CASSLLGQGAGDSPLHF
NA	NA	TRBV4-1	TRBJ1-2	TGCGCCAGCAGCCAAGAGGCAGGGTTCTATGGCTACACCTTC	CASSQEAGFYGYTF
NA	NA	TRBV7-3	TRBJ2-7	TGTGCCAGCAGCCCCGAGGGGGCCTACGAGCAGTACTTC	CASSPEGAYEQYF
NA	TRBD2	TRBV5-1	TRBJ2-3	TGCGCCAGCAGCCCGGGGGTAGCGGGGTTCGGTGATACGCAGTATTTT	CASSPGVAGFGDTQYF
few	TRBD2	TRBV6-1	TRBJ2-7	TGTGCCAGCAGTGAATCGGGGGGGAGCTCCTACGAGCAGTACTTC	CASSESGGSSYEQYF
NA	TRBD1	TRBV5-1	TRBJ2-5	TGCGCCAGCAGCCCCGGGACAGCACGAGGGACCCAGTACTTC	CASSPGTARGTQYF
NA	TRBD1	TRBV5-1	TRBJ1-1	TGCGCCAGCAGCACCTTAGTAAGGACAGGGCCACGCGGCACTGAAGCTTTCTTT	CASSTLVRTGPRGTEAFF
NA	NA	TRBV7-9	TRBJ1-1	TGTGCCAGCTCGGCCAGGTACACTGAAGCTTTCTTT	CASSARYTEAFF
few	TRBD2	TRBV14	TRBJ2-7	TGTGCCAGCAGCCACGGGGACTACTCCTACGAGCAGTACTTC	CASSHGDYSYEQYF
NA	NA	TRBV5-6	TRBJ2-1	TGTGCCAGCAGCTTAATCCTACCTACAGAGTACAATGAGCAGTTCTTC	CASSLILPTEYNEQFF
few	TRBD1	TRBV7-8	TRBJ2-7	TGTGCCAGCAGCTCTCATACGCCGGGACAGGAATACGAGCAGTACTTC	CASSSHTPGQEYEQYF
few	NA	TRBV5-1	TRBJ1-4	TGCGCCAGCAGCCCGAGCCTTAATGAAAAACTGTTTTTT	CASSPSLNEKLFF
few	NA	TRBV4-1	TRBJ2-7	TGCGCCAGCAGCCAAGACAAGGGGTATGTGGGGGGGGGCCTACCCTACGAGCAGTACTTC	CASSQDKGYVGGGLPYEQYF
NA	NA	TRBV19	TRBJ1-1	TGTGCCAGTAGTGCACAGAGGAACACTGAAGCTTTCTTT	CASSAQRNTEAFF
NA	TRBD1	TRBV27	TRBJ1-2	TGTGCCAGCAGTCCAACAGGGGGCGCAGCCCCCGGCTACACCTTC	CASSPTGGAAPGYTF
few	NA	TRBV6-5	TRBJ1-2	TGTGCCAGCAGTTACCAGGGTACCGTCTATGGCTACACCTTC	CASSYQGTVYGYTF
few	TRBD1	TRBV30	TRBJ1-2	TGTGCCTGGACCGACAGGGAAGGGGATGGCTACACCTTC	CAWTDREGDGYTF
few	NA	TRBV5-1	TRBJ2-7	TGCGCCAGCAGCTTGGACAGTTATTACGAGCAGTACTTC	CASSLDSYYEQYF